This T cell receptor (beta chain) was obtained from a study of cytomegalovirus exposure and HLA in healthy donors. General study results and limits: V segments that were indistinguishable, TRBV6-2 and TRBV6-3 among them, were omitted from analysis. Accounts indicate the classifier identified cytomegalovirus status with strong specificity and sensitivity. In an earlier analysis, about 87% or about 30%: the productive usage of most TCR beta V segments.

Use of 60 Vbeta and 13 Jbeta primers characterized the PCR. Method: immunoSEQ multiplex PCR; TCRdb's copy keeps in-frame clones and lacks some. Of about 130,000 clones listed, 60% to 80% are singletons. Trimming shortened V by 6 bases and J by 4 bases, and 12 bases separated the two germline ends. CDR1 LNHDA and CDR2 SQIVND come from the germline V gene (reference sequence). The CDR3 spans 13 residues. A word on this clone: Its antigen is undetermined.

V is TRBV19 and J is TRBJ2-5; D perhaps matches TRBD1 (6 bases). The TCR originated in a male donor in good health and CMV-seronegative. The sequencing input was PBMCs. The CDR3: CASRPRTVETQYF. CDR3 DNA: TGTGCCAGTAGACCACGGACAGTAGAGACCCAGTACTTC.